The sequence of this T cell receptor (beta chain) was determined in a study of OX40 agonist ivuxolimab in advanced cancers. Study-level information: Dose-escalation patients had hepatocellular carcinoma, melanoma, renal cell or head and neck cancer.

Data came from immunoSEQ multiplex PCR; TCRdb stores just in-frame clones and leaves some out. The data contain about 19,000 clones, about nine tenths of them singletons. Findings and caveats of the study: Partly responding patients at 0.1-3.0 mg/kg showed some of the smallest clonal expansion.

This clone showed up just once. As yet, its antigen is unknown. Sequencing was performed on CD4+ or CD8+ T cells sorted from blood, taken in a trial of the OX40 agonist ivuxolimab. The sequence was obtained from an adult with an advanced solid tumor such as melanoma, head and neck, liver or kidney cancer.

The CDR3 DNA reads as TGTGCCAGCAGCTTAGACGTGGGAGGGCCCAATAGTGAGCAGTTCTTC. It is translated as CASSLDVGGPNSEQFF. The V and J genes are TRBV13 and TRBJ2-1, with TRBD2 matching 7 bases. Germline CDR1 reads PRHDT; CDR2 reads FYEKMQ (reference sequence). This CDR3 has 16 residues. J was trimmed by 9 bases and V by 1 base; bases with no gene match: 12. Using reference TRBV13 and TRBJ2-1 for the parts outside the CDR3, the full variable domain is AAGVIQSPRHLIKEKRETATLKCYPIPRHDTVYWYQQGPGQDPQFLISFYEKMQSDKGSIPDRFSAQQFSDYHSELNMSSLELGDSALYFCASSLDVGGPNSEQFFGPGTRLTVL.